These T cell receptor beta chains were read from a single sample in a study of cytomegalovirus exposure and HLA in healthy donors. TCRdb's table, derived via immunoSEQ multiplex PCR, lists solely in-frame clones and lacks some. The table shows more than 85,000 clones, with 60% to 85% occurring only once. The specimen sequenced was PBMCs. These receptors all come from a woman in her sixties or seventies in good health and CMV-seropositive. CDR3s include the opening cysteine and the closing phenylalanine or tryptophan. The D gene is left open where the match is weak.

>TRBD2|TRBV7-2|TRBJ2-7
CASSLSLAGAYEQYF
>TRBD2|TRBV7-2|TRBJ2-7
CASSLEGLAVIYEQYF
>-|TRBV7-8|TRBJ1-2
CASSLTGSNYGYTF
>-|TRBV11-3|TRBJ2-1
CASSLDLGGEQFF
>-|TRBV5-5|TRBJ2-1
CASSLDKKQFF
>-|TRBV19|TRBJ2-6
CASSIGTGGGGANVLTF
>-|TRBV9|TRBJ2-5
CASSAPRGTQYF
>-|TRBV2|TRBJ1-2
CASSEALRGYGYTF
>-|TRBV30|TRBJ2-3
CAWETGPSTDTQYF
>TRBD2|TRBV18|TRBJ2-7
CASSPPPGLGKGGQYF
>TRBD1|TRBV10-3|TRBJ1-2
CAISPTPGQGADGYTF
>-|TRBV6-6|TRBJ2-3
CATQAESTDTQYF
>-|TRBV11-2|TRBJ2-7
CASSTTANAYEQYF
>TRBD2|TRBV2|TRBJ2-2
CASHRDYATGELFF
>TRBD2|TRBV6-1|TRBJ2-7
CASSEVTSGNYEQYF
>-|TRBV9|TRBJ1-2
CASSAGGGVVYGYTF
>TRBD1|TRBV7-7|TRBJ2-1
CASSNEGQGSHNEQFF
>-|TRBV6-5|TRBJ2-7
CAVRAQTHEQYF
>TRBD1|TRBV7-6|TRBJ1-2
CASSLFDTGANYGYTF
>-|TRBV18|TRBJ2-1
CASSPRQDFNEQFF
>TRBD1|TRBV27|TRBJ1-2
CASSLGQGKYGYTF
>TRBD2|TRBV28|TRBJ2-1
CASSSASGSIGSYNEQFF
>-|TRBV11-2|TRBJ2-7
CASSLLAGGTYEQYF
>TRBD1|TRBV5-4|TRBJ1-2
CASSPVPGQGWIDGYTF
>-|TRBV7-9|TRBJ2-7
CASSLGPREQYF
>-|TRBV6-5|TRBJ2-1
CASSLNRFSYNEQFF
>TRBD2|TRBV7-3|TRBJ2-1
CASSQPLAGGYNEQFF
>TRBD2|TRBV4-3|TRBJ2-1
CASSPGTSAYEQFF
>-|TRBV2|TRBJ1-2
CASSRGSGYTF
>TRBD1|TRBV5-1|TRBJ1-1
CASSSAGTGGPGTEAFF
>-|TRBV5-1|TRBJ2-3
CASSLALGSPEADTQYF